These 20 T cell receptor beta chains were sequenced from one sample in a study of T-cell memory formation after mild COVID-19. TCRdb reprocessed the 5' RACE reads via MiXCR and lists one record per CDR3 protein. The sample lists about 250,000 distinct CDR3 sequences, less than 20% occurring once. Sequencing input: PBMCs or a T cell subset sorted from them (not recorded which). The receptors derive from an adult woman who had mild COVID-19 (a few samples of this study predate the infection). Cell type and time point are not known.

This clonotype was picked up a small number of times. The V call is TRBV14, the J call TRBJ2-3; 7 bases match TRBD2. Trimming removed 0 bases from V and 6 bases from J; junction bases left unmatched: 9. This CDR3 has 16 residues. Germline assignment: CDR1 SGHDN and CDR2 FVKESK. The chain's CDR3 is CASSQEVRTRGDTQYF. CDR3 sequence (DNA): TGTGCCAGCAGCCAAGAGGTCCGGACTAGAGGGGATACGCAGTATTTT.

The chain combines TRBV12-3 or TRBV12-4 with TRBJ1-1; no clear D. The ends were cut back, 6 bases at V and 1 base at J, with 18 bases in the middle. This CDR3 spans 16 amino acids. The CDR3 DNA reads TGTGCCAGCAGAGAAACTATCGGACCGCAGAACACTGAAGCTTTCTTT. It codes for CASRETIGPQNTEAFF.

This sequence joins TRBV5-5 and TRBJ2-1; TRBD2 agrees at 12 bases. The CDR3 extends over 14 amino acids. Germline V gives CDR1 SGHKS, CDR2 YYEKEE (reference sequence). Unmatched junction bases numbered 2, after V lost 4 bases and J lost 6 bases. The CDR3 loop reads CASSQLAGGNEQFF. For the CDR3, the DNA is TGTGCCAGCAGCCAACTAGCGGGAGGCAATGAGCAGTTCTTC.

This clonotype has more than one count but fewer than ten. The genes are TRBV7-8 and TRBJ2-3; TRBD2 agrees at 9 bases. Germline V lookup: CDR1 SGHVS, CDR2 FQNEAQ. V was pared by 5 bases and J by 4 bases, with 16 bases of the junction left unmatched. The CDR3 extends over 18 amino acids. The CDR3 reads CASSRSGGSGSMPDTQYF. DNA for the CDR3: TGTGCCAGCAGCCGATCGGGGGGTAGCGGGAGTATGCCAGATACGCAGTATTTT.

V is TRBV27 and J is TRBJ2-7, with D maybe TRBD2 (5 bases). CDR3 size: 15 residues. V was shortened by 1 base and J by 2 bases, with 12 bases between the two germline ends. Germline V CDR1 and CDR2: MNHEY, SMNVEV (reference sequence). The CDR3 here is CASSLYLSGPYEQYF. Written as DNA, the CDR3 is TGTGCCAGCAGTTTATATCTCAGCGGTCCCTACGAGCAGTACTTC.

This clonotype was counted only a few times. This chain joins TRBV24-1 and TRBJ1-5; 7 nucleotides match TRBD1. Germline V gene sequence: CDR1 KGHDR, CDR2 SFDVKD. The junction had 11 bases not matched to a gene; V was cut back by 2 bases and J by 11 bases. This CDR3 region has 15 residues. CDR3: CATSDSGQPLRAQHF. CDR3 nucleotide sequence: TGTGCCACCAGTGATTCGGGACAGCCCCTACGGGCCCAGCATTTT.

This clonotype was observed many times. The rearrangement links TRBV7-9 to TRBJ2-1; 8 positions agree with TRBD2. V dropped 5 bases and J dropped 1; count of bases not matched to a gene: 4. The CDR3 covers 15 residues. Germline V gene sequence: CDR1 SEHNR, CDR2 FQNEAQ (reference sequence). CDR3 bases: TGTGCCAGCAGCCAAAGCGGGAGTTCCTACAATGAGCAGTTCTTC. This translates into CASSQSGSSYNEQFF.

This clonotype came up a few times. V and J are TRBV24-1 and TRBJ2-2; tentative D call: TRBD2 (6 bases). Germline assignment: CDR1 KGHDR and CDR2 SFDVKD. The CDR3 sequence is 19 residues long. V was cut by 5 bases and J by 1 base, with 22 bases left in between. The CDR3 nucleotides are TGTGCCACCAGTGCCCTAGCGATCTTGGGGGTGGAGAACACCGGGGAGCTGTTTTTT. Its translation: CATSALAILGVENTGELFF.

This clonotype was observed at least ten times. The chain carries TRBV4-1 and TRBJ2-7; 8 positions agree with TRBD1. V shed 4 bases and J 0 bases; nucleotides not matched to a gene: 11. The CDR3 contains 17 residues. Germline CDR1 and CDR2: MGHRA and YSYEKL. This chain's CDR3 is CASSRAAGTGLSYEQYF. CDR3 DNA sequence: TGCGCCAGCAGCCGAGCTGCCGGGACAGGTCTCTCCTACGAGCAGTACTTC.

This clonotype has at least ten counts. The chain recombines TRBV5-1 with TRBJ2-7; D remains ambiguous. Trimming pared 0 bases from V and 1 base from J, leaving 8 bases between. CDR1 SGHRS and CDR2 YFSETQ come from the germline V gene. The CDR3 spans 14 residues. The CDR3 nucleotides read TGCGCCAGCAGCTTGGTCCCTGGTTCCTACGAGCAGTACTTC. Translation gives CASSLVPGSYEQYF.

This clonotype was observed a handful of times. The chain employs TRBV20-1 and TRBJ2-6, with a weak D call TRBD1 (6 bases). Germline assignment: CDR1 DFQATT and CDR2 SNEGSKA (reference sequence). The V gene lost 3 bases and the J gene lost 0 bases, with 15 bases spanning the gap. The CDR3 extends over 17 amino acids. This CDR3 reads CSARGRQERSGANVLTF. For the CDR3, the DNA is TGCAGTGCTAGGGGGCGACAGGAACGCTCTGGGGCCAACGTCCTGACTTTC.

This clonotype has a count of ten or more. V is TRBV6-2 or TRBV6-3 and J is TRBJ1-1; D may be TRBD1 (5 bases). CDR1 is MNHEY and CDR2 is SVGEGT in the germline V gene. CDR3 size: 14 residues. Trimming removed 2 bases at V and 5 bases at J, with 12 bases between. CDR3 bases: TGTGCCAGCAGTTACGGGGGGGGATTGACTGAAGCTTTCTTT. Translating it yields CASSYGGGLTEAFF.

This clonotype was counted a few times. The chain has TRBV3-1 and TRBJ2-7; perhaps TRBD1 as D (5 bases). The CDR3 contains 13 residues. Between the trimmed V and J ends, which lost 4 bases and 6 bases, there was a span of 13 bases. CDR1 LGHDT and CDR2 YNNKEL come from the germline V gene (reference sequence). CDR3 sequence: CASSPHGAVEQYF. CDR3 nucleotide sequence: TGTGCCAGCAGCCCCCATGGGGCGGTCGAGCAGTACTTC.

This clonotype was counted at least ten times. This chain connects TRBV7-2 to TRBJ2-7; D remains ambiguous. Trimming took 0 bases from V and 2 from J, leaving 5 bases between them. CDR3 length: 13 amino acids. Germline V gene sequence: CDR1 SGHTA, CDR2 FQGNSA. CDR3: CASSLAPAYEQYF. CDR3 sequence (DNA): TGTGCCAGCAGCTTAGCCCCAGCCTACGAGCAGTACTTC.

V usage is TRBV6-2 or TRBV6-3 and J usage is TRBJ2-7, with D uncertain. This CDR3 is built from 13 residues. From germline, CDR1 is MNHEY and CDR2 SVGEGT. The CDR3 region has the DNA TGTGAAGTCTCTAGAGGCCACCCCTACGAGCAGTACTTC. It encodes CEVSRGHPYEQYF.

In this sample, this clonotype turned up a few times. The rearrangement joins TRBV7-2 to TRBJ1-2; 7 bases map to TRBD1. This CDR3 is 13 amino acids long. Trimming cost V 8 bases and J 1 base; bases outside gene matches: 4. Germline CDR1 reads SGHTA; CDR2 reads FQGNSA. CDR3 bases: TGTGCCAGCGGGACAGTTAATAACTATGGCTACACCTTC. Protein product: CASGTVNNYGYTF.

This clonotype has at least ten counts. CDR3 amino acids: CASSSPGADYNEQFF. CDR3 DNA sequence: TGTGCCAGCAGCTCGCCAGGGGCAGATTACAATGAGCAGTTCTTC. V and J are TRBV5-8 and TRBJ2-1; TRBD1 might be the D (6 bases). CDR1 SGHTS and CDR2 YDEGEE come from the germline V gene. V dropped 3 bases and J dropped 4 bases, with 14 bases sitting between them. There are 15 residues in the CDR3.

The chain uses TRBV12-3 or TRBV12-4 and TRBJ2-7; the D is unclear. Trimming removed 1 base from V and 2 bases from J, with 12 bases in between. CDR3 length: 15 amino acids. In nucleotides, the CDR3 is TGTGCCAGCAGTTTAGTGGGGAATTCAACCTACGAGCAGTACTTC. Translated: CASSLVGNSTYEQYF.

The CDR3 nucleotides read TGCAGTGCCGGTACTAGCGGCCTGGGCGGGGAGCTGTTTTTT. As protein: CSAGTSGLGGELFF. J is TRBJ2-2 and V is TRBV20-1, with TRBD2 matching 8 bases. This CDR3 comprises 14 residues. V was pared by 6 bases and J by 7 bases, with 10 bases of the junction left unmatched. Germline V gene lookup returns CDR1 DFQATT and CDR2 SNEGSKA (reference sequence).

In this sample, this clonotype turned up a few times. The chain is built from TRBV20-1 and TRBJ1-1; 9 bases agree with TRBD1. V lost 6 bases, J lost 6 bases, and 5 bases stayed unmatched. Germline CDR1 reads DFQATT; CDR2 reads SNEGSKA (reference sequence). The CDR3 contains 12 residues. CDR3 protein: CSAPDRGPEAFF. The DNA for the CDR3 is TGCAGTGCACCGGACAGGGGCCCTGAAGCTTTCTTT.